This TCR beta chain was recovered during a study of a mutant IDH1 vaccine in newly diagnosed glioma (dated by TCRdb to about 2021). With regard to the full study: Eight vaccinations were administered to patients in weeks 1, 3, 5, 7, 11, 15, 19 and 23, corresponding to visits V03 through V10. Prior to enrollment, standard therapy consisting of radiotherapy alone, temozolomide alone, or radiochemotherapy with temozolomide had been administered to patients, with the combination being received by most patients. Longitudinal TCRB deep sequencing was done for 25 treated patients, wherever samples were available for exploratory analyses. Of the approximately 30 treated patients, around 62% were male and around 40% were female, and a mean age of approximately 40 years was recorded. Peripheral blood was collected at six visits: V03 (baseline), V05, V07, V10, V12 and V13. Vaccination started 4-6 weeks after radiotherapy alone, or was given together with temozolomide cycles in the groups whose treatment included chemotherapy. The study at large found these results: Changes in the top peripheral T cell clonotypes picked up by TCRB sequencing did not appear to be linked to pseudoprogression. PBMC samples for TCRB deep sequencing were selected based on availability. According to the authors, sample limitations meant that analyses of patient blood samples could not be reproduced. Across multiple MHC alleles, vaccine-induced immune responses were seen in around 93% of patients.

The meaning of the sample's time point label: week 5, during vaccination. Each vaccine dose was 300 ug of a 20-mer mutant IDH1 peptide in Montanide, given subcutaneously with topical imiquimod. Donors had newly diagnosed WHO grade 3 or 4 IDH1-mutant astrocytomas with loss of nuclear ATRX. The samples were drawn from NOA16, a multicentre, single-arm, open-label phase I trial in Germany that tested a mutant IDH1 peptide vaccine in humans for the first time. Genomic DNA for TCRB sequencing was extracted from EDTA blood using the DNeasy Blood and Tissue Kit. The library was generated by the immunoSEQ multiplex PCR assay. Rearranged TCR beta chain sequences were amplified with the hsTCRB Kit following the manufacturer's protocol. Sequencing of TCRB libraries was carried out on an Illumina MiSeq. Per the original workflow: The proprietary platform of the kit vendor was used for demultiplexing, trimming and gene mapping. TCRdb provides this immuneACCESS table in a form limited to in-frame rearrangements. Some clones are lacking; in checked studies, under half of them reflect an unresolved V gene, and why the rest are absent is not known. The DNA gave D and trimming, while V, J and clone size come from that table. The sample records about 51,000 clones, around four fifths of which are singletons. Roughly 4.8% of the sample rests with the top ten.

The sample holds a few counts of this clone. There is no known antigen for this receptor. Base qualities are not at hand, and no much larger clone is one base apart. The CDR1 and CDR2 encoded by the germline V gene (reference sequence) are GTSNPN and SVGIG. The V end loses 0 bases and the J end loses 5 bases, and a stretch of 10 bases separates them. From the cysteine up to the phenylalanine, the CDR3 has a length of 13 residues. The CDR3 DNA has 39 bases and is translated from base 1. The specimen comprised PBMCs, sampled from a glioma patient whose treatment included an IDH1 peptide vaccine. This TCR was recovered from a man aged 50 or older with glioma. The chain links TRBV30 with TRBJ1-1, with the D gene call left open. Here is the DNA: TGTGCCTGGAGTGTAGGCTGGCGGACTGAAGCTTTCTTT. Its translation is CAWSVGWRTEAFF.